This T cell receptor (beta chain) was identified in a study of cytomegalovirus exposure and HLA in healthy donors. Study-wide background: Approximately 85 million unique TCRs from HLA-typed donors were held in an early data release. Study-wide findings and caveats: Follow-up analysis later connected one missense variant in DCLRE1C with trimming of TCR beta V- and J-genes. Investigators reported approximately 150 TCR beta chains as tied to cytomegalovirus. About 90% or about 30% of the time was how often most TCR beta V segments were productive, according to an earlier analysis.

CDR3 length: 14 residues. V lost 5 bases and J 0 bases, leaving 10 bases between the germline ends. The V gene's germline CDR1 is LNHDA and CDR2 SQIVND (reference sequence). The study ran its PCR with 60 Vbeta and 13 Jbeta primers. Produced via immunoSEQ multiplex PCR; TCRdb's table is partial and in-frame only. This repertoire shows around 130,000 clones, over 75% found once; its top ten account for over 1%. The table lists this clone with a few counts. The antigen is unknown. The TCR sequence derives from a female donor in good health and CMV-seronegative. The chain uses TRBV19 and TRBJ1-1; D unclear. Sequenced input: PBMCs. In DNA form, the CDR3 reads TGTGCCAGTAGTGCCCGAACAGTGAACACTGAAGCTTTCTTT. This encodes CASSARTVNTEAFF.